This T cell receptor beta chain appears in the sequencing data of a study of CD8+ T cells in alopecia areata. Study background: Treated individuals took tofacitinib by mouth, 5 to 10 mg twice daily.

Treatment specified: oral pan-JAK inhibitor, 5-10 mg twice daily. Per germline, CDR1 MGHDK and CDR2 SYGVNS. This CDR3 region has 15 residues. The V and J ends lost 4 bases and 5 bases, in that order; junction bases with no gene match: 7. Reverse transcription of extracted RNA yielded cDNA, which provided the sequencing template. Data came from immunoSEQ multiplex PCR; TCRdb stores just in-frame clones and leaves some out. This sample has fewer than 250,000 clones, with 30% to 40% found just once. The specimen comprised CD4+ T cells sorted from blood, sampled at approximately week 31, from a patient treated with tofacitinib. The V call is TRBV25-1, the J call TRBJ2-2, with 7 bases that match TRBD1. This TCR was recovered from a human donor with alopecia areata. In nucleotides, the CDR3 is TGTGCCAGCAGTGCCACAACAGGGGCTACCGGGGAGCTGTTTTTT. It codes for CASSATTGATGELFF.